The T cell receptor beta chain under discussion was sequenced for a study of vaccination effects on CD4 cells after COVID-19. Pools of viral peptides were used by the ViraFEST assay to expand antigen-specific CD4+ T cells ahead of sequencing. CD4+ T cells were isolated after around 10 days of culture. Nucleocapsid antibodies stayed negative before and after vaccination, showing no earlier SARS-CoV-2 infection. This clone turned up a few times. Its target is unknown. Using immunoSEQ multiplex PCR, the repertoire was profiled, and TCRdb retains in-frame clones only, with some absent. The sample lists about 63,000 clones; around three quarters were seen once. The CDR3 extends over 11 amino acids. V was trimmed by 1 base and J by 7 bases, leaving 5 bases between them. Germline V gene lookup returns CDR1 SNHLY and CDR2 FYNNEI.

The receptor was isolated from a human donor who received a COVID-19 vaccine. The J gene is TRBJ2-7, the V gene TRBV2; D is uncertain. Sample: CD4+ T cells from PBMCs cultured with HCoV-OC43 spike peptides, taken before COVID-19 vaccination. Subset denoted: HCoV-OC43 spike overlapping peptide pool stimulation. CDR3 residues: CASSEVGEQYV. The CDR3 DNA is TGTGCCAGCAGTGAAGTTGGAGAGCAGTACGTC.